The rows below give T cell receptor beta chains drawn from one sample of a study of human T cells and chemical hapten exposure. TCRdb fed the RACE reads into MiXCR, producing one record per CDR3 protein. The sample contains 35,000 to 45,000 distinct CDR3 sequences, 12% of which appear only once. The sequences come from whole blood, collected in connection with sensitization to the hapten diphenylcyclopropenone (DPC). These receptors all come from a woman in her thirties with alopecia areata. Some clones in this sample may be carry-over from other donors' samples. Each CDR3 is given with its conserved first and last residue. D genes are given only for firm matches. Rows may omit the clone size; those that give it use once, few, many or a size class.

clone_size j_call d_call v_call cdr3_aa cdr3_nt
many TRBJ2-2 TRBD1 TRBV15 CATSRVPGQANTGELFF TGTGCCACCAGCAGAGTCCCCGGACAGGCGAACACCGGGGAGCTGTTTTTT
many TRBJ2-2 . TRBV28 CASSTVDPAGELFF TGTGCCAGCTCGACTGTCGATCCGGCCGGGGAGCTGTTTTTT
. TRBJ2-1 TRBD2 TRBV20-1 CSARKGLAGLSYNEQFF TGCAGTGCTAGAAAAGGACTAGCGGGGCTCTCCTACAATGAGCAGTTCTTC
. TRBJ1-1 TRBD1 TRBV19 CASRFQDRGGTEAFF TGTGCCAGTAGGTTCCAGGACAGGGGGGGTACTGAAGCTTTCTTT
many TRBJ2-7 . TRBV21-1 CASSNSKEGGRVYEQYF TGTGCCAGCAGCAACTCCAAAGAGGGCGGGAGGGTATACGAGCAGTACTTC
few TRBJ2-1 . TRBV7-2 CASSLGGMNNEQFF TGTGCCAGCAGCTTAGGCGGGATGAATAATGAGCAGTTCTTC
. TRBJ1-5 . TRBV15 CATSRARTDHDVSSNQPQHF TGTGCCACCAGCAGAGCCCGGACCGACCACGACGTATCTAGCAATCAGCCCCAGCATTTT
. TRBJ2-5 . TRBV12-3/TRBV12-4 CASRDVNQETQYF TGTGCCAGCAGAGATGTAAACCAGGAGACCCAGTACTTC
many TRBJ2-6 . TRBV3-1 CASSQDSAVRFSGANVLTF TGTGCCAGCAGCCAAGACTCAGCGGTACGGTTCTCTGGGGCCAACGTCCTGACTTTC
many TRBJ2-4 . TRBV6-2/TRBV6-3 CASSYSGIFQYF TGTGCCAGCAGTTACTCTGGAATCTTTCAGTACTTC
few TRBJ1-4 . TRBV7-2 CASSLSPGPGRSTNEKLFF TGTGCCAGCAGCTTATCCCCGGGCCCAGGGCGTTCAACTAATGAAAAACTGTTTTTT
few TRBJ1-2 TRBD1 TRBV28 CASSGDRNYGYTF TGTGCCAGCAGTGGGGACAGAAACTATGGCTACACCTTC
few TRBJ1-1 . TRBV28 CASSQFEAFF TGTGCCAGCAGTCAATTCGAAGCTTTCTTT
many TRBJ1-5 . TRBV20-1 CSALWDRNQPQHF TGCAGTGCCCTCTGGGACCGAAATCAGCCCCAGCATTTT
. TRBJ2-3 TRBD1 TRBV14 CASSPYRGPRDTQYF TGTGCCAGCAGCCCGTACAGGGGGCCTAGAGATACGCAGTATTTT
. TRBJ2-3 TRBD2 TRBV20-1 CSAGGRTSRKDTQYF TGCAGTGCCGGGGGCAGGACTAGCCGGAAAGATACGCAGTATTTT
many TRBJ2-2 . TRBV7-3 CASSLRAGELFF TGTGCCAGCAGCTTACGGGCCGGGGAGCTGTTTTTT
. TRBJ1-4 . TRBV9 CASSVEGGRRELFF TGTGCCAGCAGCGTAGAGGGCGGGAGGAGAGAACTGTTTTTT
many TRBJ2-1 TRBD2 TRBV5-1 CASSLAGGSSGTLF TGCGCCAGCAGCTTGGCCGGAGGGTCTAGCGGGACGCTCTTC
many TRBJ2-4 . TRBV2 CASSYLSTENIQYF TGTGCCAGCAGTTATCTATCAACCGAAAACATTCAGTACTTC
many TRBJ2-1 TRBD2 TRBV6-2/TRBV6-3 CASSLTSGDNEQFF TGTGCCAGCAGCCTGACTAGCGGTGACAATGAGCAGTTCTTC
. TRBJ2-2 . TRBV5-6 CASSLWGTGSGSGELFF TGTGCCAGCAGCTTGTGGGGAACAGGGTCGGGTTCCGGGGAGCTGTTTTTT
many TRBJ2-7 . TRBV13 CASSLGGRGAYEQYF TGTGCCAGCAGCTTAGGCGGGAGAGGTGCGTACGAGCAGTACTTC
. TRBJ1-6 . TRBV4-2 CASSQESGGLGSPLHF TGTGCCAGCAGCCAAGAATCTGGGGGCTTAGGTTCACCCCTCCACTTT
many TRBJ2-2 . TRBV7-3 CASSPSGTGELFF TGTGCCAGCAGCCCCTCAGGCACCGGGGAGCTGTTTTTT
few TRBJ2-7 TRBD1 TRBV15 CATSRATGQGRKYF TGTGCCACCAGCAGAGCCACAGGACAGGGTAGAAAGTACTTC
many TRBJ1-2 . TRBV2 CASGDWRTWGYTF TGTGCCAGCGGGGACTGGAGGACGTGGGGCTACACCTTC
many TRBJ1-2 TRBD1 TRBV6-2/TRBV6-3 CASSYLTGDIYTF TGTGCCAGCAGTTACCTGACAGGGGATATCTACACCTTC
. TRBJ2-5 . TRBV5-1 CASSPEGSQVAQYF TGCGCCAGCAGCCCCGAGGGCAGTCAAGTGGCCCAGTACTTC
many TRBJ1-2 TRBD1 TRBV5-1 CASSWDRGPGYTF TGCGCCAGCAGTTGGGACAGGGGGCCTGGCTACACCTTC
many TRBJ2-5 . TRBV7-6 CASSPRGVQETQYF TGTGCCAGCAGCCCCCGAGGAGTCCAAGAGACCCAGTACTTC
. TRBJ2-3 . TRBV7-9 CASSLSDRQYTDTQYF TGTGCCAGCAGCTTATCTGACAGGCAGTACACAGATACGCAGTATTTT
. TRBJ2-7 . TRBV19 CASSSQVSSYEQYF TGTGCCAGTAGTTCACAGGTTAGCTCCTACGAGCAGTACTTC
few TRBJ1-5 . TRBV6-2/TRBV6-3 CASGYSNQPQHF TGTGCCAGCGGATATAGCAATCAGCCCCAGCATTTT
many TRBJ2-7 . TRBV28 CASGDDSYEQYF TGTGCCAGCGGGGATGACTCCTACGAGCAGTACTTC
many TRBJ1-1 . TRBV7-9 CASSLEDTEAFF TGTGCCAGCAGCTTAGAGGATACTGAAGCTTTCTTT
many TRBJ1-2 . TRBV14 CASSRLFGGYTF TGTGCCAGCAGCCGCTTATTTGGCGGCTACACCTTC
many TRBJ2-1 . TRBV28 CASSQFYNEQFF TGTGCCAGCAGCCAGTTCTACAATGAGCAGTTCTTC
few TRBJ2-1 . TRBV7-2 CASSLKWDLFF TGTGCCAGCAGCTTAAAATGGGATCTGTTCTTC
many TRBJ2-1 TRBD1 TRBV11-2 CASSLGQGKAGFYNEQFF TGTGCCAGCAGCCTAGGACAGGGAAAGGCGGGGTTCTACAATGAGCAGTTCTTC
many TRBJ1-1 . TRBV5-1 CASSYRAGRLTEAFF TGCGCCAGCAGCTACCGGGCGGGCAGGCTCACTGAAGCTTTCTTT
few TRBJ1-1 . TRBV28 CASRTLGPTEAFF TGTGCCAGCAGAACTCTAGGTCCGACTGAAGCTTTCTTT
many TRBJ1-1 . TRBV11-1 CASSSTVNTEAFF TGTGCCAGCAGCTCGACAGTGAACACTGAAGCTTTCTTT
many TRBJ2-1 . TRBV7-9 CASSLGTSNEQFF TGTGCCAGCAGCTTGGGGACGTCGAATGAGCAGTTCTTC
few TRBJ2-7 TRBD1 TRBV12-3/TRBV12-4 CASSFSQGAQGEQYF TGTGCCAGCAGTTTTTCACAGGGGGCGCAGGGCGAGCAGTACTTC
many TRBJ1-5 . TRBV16 CASSRLGAGQPQHF TGTGCCAGCAGCCGTCTGGGGGCTGGCCAGCCCCAGCATTTT
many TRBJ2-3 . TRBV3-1 CASSQARVQYF TGTGCCAGCAGCCAAGCCCGGGTCCAGTATTTT
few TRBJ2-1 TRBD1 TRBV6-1 CASTLTGSYNEQFF TGTGCCAGCACCCTGACAGGGTCCTACAATGAGCAGTTCTTC
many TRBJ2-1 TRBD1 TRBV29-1 CSTATGDEQFF TGCAGCACCGCGACAGGGGATGAGCAGTTCTTC
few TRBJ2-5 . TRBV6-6 CAEGAGSGQETQYF TGTGCCGAAGGGGCGGGTAGCGGACAAGAGACCCAGTACTTC
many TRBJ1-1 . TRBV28 CASNERVTEAFF TGTGCCAGCAATGAACGAGTCACTGAAGCTTTCTTT
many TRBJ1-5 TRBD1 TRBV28 CASTSPPGTDIARQPQHF TGTGCCAGCACCAGCCCCCCCGGGACAGATATAGCCCGTCAGCCCCAGCATTTT
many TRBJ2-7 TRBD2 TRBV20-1 CSASRLAGGPYEQYF TGCAGTGCTAGCCGTCTAGCGGGAGGGCCCTACGAGCAGTACTTC